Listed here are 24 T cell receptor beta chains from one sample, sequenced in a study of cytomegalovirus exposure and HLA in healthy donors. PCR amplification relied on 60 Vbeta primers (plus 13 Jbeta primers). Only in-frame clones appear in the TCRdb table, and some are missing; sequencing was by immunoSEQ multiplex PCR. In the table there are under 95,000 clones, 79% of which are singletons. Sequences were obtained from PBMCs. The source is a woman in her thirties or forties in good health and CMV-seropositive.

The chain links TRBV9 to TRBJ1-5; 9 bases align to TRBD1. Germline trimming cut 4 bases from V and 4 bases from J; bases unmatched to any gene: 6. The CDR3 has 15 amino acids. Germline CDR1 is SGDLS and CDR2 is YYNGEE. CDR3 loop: CASSSTGGENQPQHF. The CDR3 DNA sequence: TGTGCCAGCAGCTCGACAGGGGGAGAGAATCAGCCCCAGCATTTT.

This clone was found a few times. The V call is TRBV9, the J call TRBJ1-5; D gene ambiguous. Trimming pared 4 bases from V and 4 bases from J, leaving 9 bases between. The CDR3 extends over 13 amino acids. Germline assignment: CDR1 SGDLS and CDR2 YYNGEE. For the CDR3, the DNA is TGTGCCAGCAGCACTTACGGGAATCAGCCCCAGCATTTT. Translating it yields CASSTYGNQPQHF.

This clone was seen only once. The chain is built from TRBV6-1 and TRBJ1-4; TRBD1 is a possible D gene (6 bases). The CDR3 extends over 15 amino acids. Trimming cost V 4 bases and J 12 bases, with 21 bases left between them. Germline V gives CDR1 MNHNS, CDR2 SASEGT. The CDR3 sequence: CASSGSGTLPVQLFF. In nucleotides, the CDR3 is TGTGCCAGCAGTGGCTCCGGGACACTCCCCGTACAACTGTTTTTT.

Here the CDR3 reads CASSASPGRPSPGELFF. The DNA for the CDR3 is TGTGCCAGCAGCGCCAGTCCCGGGAGACCTTCACCCGGGGAGCTGTTTTTT. This chain links TRBV7-9 with TRBJ2-2; D is possibly TRBD2 (6 bases). The CDR3 length is 17 residues. With 5 bases removed from V and 6 bases from J, the gap between germline ends came to 22 bases. The germline V gene encodes CDR1 SEHNR and CDR2 FQNEAQ (reference sequence).

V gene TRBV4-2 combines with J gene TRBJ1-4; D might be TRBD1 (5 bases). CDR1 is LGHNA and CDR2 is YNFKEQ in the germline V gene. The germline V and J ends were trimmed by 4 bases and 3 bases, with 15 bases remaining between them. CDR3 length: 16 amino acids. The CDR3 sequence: CASSPYLGGANEKLFF. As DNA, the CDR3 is TGTGCCAGCAGCCCGTACTTGGGGGGGGCTAATGAAAAACTGTTTTTT.

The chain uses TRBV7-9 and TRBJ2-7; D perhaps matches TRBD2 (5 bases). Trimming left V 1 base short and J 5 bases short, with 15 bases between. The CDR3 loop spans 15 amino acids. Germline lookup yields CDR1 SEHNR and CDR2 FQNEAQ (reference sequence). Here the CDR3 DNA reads TGTGCCAGCAGCTTAGTTGCGCACGGACTTGACGAGCAGTACTTC. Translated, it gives CASSLVAHGLDEQYF.

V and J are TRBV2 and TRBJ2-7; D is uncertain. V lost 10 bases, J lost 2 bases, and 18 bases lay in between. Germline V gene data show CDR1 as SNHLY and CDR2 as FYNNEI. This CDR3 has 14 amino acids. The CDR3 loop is CATPGKTLPYEQYF. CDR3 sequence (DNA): TGTGCCACCCCAGGCAAAACTTTACCCTACGAGCAGTACTTC.

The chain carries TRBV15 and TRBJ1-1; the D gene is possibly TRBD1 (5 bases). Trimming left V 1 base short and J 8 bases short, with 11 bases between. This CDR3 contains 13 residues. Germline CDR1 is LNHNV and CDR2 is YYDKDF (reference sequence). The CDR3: CATSRGRGWEAFF. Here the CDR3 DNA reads TGTGCCACCAGCAGAGGGAGGGGATGGGAAGCTTTCTTT. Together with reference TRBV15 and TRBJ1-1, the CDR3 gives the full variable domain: DAMVIQNPRYQVTQFGKPVTLSCSQTLNHNVMYWYQQKSSQAPKLLFHYYDKDFNNEADTPDNFQSRRPNTSFCFLDIRSPGLGDTAMYLCATSRGRGWEAFFGQGTRLTVV.

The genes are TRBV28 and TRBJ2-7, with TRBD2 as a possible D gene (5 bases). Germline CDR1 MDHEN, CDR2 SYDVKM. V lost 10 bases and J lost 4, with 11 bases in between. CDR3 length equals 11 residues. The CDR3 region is CATKRGYEQYF. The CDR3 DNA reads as TGTGCCACTAAGAGAGGGTACGAGCAGTACTTC.

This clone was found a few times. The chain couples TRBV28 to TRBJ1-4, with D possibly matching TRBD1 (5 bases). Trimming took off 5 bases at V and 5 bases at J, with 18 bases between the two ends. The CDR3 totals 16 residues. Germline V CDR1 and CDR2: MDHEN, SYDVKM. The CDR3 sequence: CASSPTTGTENEKLFF. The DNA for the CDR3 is TGTGCCAGCAGTCCTACTACCGGGACTGAGAATGAAAAACTGTTTTTT.

The CDR3 reads CASSSTGATYNEQFF. DNA of the CDR3: TGTGCCAGCAGCTCGACAGGGGCTACCTACAATGAGCAGTTCTTC. The chain joins TRBV6-5 to TRBJ2-1, with 8 bases lining up with TRBD1. CDR3 length equals 15 residues. Trimming at V came to 6 bases and at J to 2 bases, leaving 6 bases not matched to a gene. Germline CDR1 MNHEY, CDR2 SVGAGI.

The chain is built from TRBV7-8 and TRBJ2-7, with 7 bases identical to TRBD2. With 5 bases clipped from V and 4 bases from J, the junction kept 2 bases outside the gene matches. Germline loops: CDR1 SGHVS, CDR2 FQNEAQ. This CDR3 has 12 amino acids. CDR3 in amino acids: CASSPGGYEQYF. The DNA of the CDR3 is TGTGCCAGCAGCCCCGGGGGGTACGAGCAGTACTTC.

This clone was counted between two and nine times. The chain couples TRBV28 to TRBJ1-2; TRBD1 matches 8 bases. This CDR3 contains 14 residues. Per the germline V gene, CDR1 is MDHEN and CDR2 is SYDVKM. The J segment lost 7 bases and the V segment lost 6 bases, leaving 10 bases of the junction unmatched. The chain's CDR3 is CASRTGANIVGYTF. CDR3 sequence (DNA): TGTGCCAGCAGGACAGGGGCGAACATCGTTGGCTACACCTTC.

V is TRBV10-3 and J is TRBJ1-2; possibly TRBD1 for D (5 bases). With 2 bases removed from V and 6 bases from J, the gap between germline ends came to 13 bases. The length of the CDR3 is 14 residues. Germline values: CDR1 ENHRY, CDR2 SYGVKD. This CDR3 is CAISEGDRIHGYTF. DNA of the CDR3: TGTGCCATCAGTGAGGGCGACAGAATCCATGGCTACACCTTC.

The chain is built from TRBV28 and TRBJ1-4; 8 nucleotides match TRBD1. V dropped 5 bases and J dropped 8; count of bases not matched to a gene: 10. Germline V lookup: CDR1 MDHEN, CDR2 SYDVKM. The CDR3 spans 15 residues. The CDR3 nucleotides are TGTGCCAGCAGTACCCACAGGGGGACCTGGGAAAAACTGTTTTTT. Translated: CASSTHRGTWEKLFF.

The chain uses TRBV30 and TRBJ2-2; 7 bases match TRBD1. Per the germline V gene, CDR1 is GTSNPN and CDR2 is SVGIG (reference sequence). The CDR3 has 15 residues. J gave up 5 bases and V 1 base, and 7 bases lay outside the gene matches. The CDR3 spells CAWSADRMRTGELFF. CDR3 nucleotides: TGTGCCTGGAGTGCGGACAGGATGCGGACCGGGGAGCTGTTTTTT.

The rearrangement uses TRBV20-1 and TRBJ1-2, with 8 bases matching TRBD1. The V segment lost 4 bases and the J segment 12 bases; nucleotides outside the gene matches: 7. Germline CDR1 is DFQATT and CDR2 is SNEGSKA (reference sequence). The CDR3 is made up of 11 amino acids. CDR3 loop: CSANRGVQDTF. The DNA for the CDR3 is TGCAGTGCTAACAGGGGGGTACAAGACACCTTC.

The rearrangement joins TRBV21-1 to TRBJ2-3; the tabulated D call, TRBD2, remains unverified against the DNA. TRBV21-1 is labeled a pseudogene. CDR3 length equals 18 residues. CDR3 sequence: CASSKAIGLAGPTDTQYF. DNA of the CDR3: TGTGCCAGCAGCAAAGCTATCGGACTAGCGGGGCCCACAGATACGCAGTATTTT.

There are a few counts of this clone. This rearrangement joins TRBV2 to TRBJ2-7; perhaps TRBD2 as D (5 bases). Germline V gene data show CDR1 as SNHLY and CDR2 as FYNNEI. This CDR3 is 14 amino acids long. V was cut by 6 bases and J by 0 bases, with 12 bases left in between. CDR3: CASSEPRGSYEQYF. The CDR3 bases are TGTGCCAGCAGCGAACCACGGGGCTCCTACGAGCAGTACTTC.

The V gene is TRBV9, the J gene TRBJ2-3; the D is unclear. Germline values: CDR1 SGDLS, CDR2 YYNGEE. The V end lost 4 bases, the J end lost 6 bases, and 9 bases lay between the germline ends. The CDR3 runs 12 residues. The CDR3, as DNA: TGTGCCAGCAGCACCCCTGCGGATACGCAGTATTTT. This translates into CASSTPADTQYF.

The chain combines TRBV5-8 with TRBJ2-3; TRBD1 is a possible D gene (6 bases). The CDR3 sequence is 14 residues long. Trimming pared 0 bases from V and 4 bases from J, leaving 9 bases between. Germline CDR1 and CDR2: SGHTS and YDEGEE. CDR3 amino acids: CASSLGAGADTQYF. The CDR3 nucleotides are TGTGCCAGCAGCTTGGGGGCAGGGGCAGATACGCAGTATTTT.

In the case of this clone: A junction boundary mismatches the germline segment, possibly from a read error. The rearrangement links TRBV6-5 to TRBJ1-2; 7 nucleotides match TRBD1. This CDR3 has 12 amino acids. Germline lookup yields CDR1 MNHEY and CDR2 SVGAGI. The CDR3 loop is CASSYSGGQPSF. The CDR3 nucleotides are TGTGCCAGCAGTTACTCTGGGGGACAGCCTTCGTTC.

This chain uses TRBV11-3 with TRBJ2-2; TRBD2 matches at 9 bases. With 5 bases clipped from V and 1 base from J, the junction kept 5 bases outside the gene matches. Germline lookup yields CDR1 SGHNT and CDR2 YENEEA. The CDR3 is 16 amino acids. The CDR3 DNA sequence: TGTGCCAGCAGCATGGGGCGGGAGGGGAACACCGGGGAGCTGTTTTTT. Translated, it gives CASSMGREGNTGELFF.

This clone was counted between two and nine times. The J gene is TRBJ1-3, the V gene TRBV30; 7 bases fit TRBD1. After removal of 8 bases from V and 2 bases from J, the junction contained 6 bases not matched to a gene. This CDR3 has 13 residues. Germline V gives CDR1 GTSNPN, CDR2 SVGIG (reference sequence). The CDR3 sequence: CALQGNTGNTIYF. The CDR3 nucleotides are TGTGCCCTACAGGGGAATACTGGAAACACCATATATTTT.